This TCR beta chain was sequenced in a study of blood T cell repertoires in COVID-19. Study in general: Acute and convalescent COVID-19 specimens originated in the United States, Italy and Spain. T cells, B-cell-depleted T cells, or PBMCs provided the cDNA or gDNA that served as material.

Authors' analysis steps: Scientists estimated how many nucleated cells there were by amplifying reference gene primers. Profiling relied on immunoSEQ multiplex PCR, and the TCRdb table lists in-frame clones only, not all of them. That table is the source of V, J and clone size, and D and trimming were worked out from the DNA. This sample has around 160,000 clones, with 65% to 85% found just once. Germline CDR1 is MNHEY and CDR2 is SVGAGI. This CDR3 is 14 amino acids long. Trimming left V 6 bases short and J 7 bases short, with 18 bases between. The clonotype comes from a man in his fifties or sixties with active or convalescent COVID-19. The sample comprised peripheral blood. The genes are TRBV6-5 and TRBJ1-2; D possibly corresponds to TRBD1 (6 bases). This chain's CDR3 is CASSRTVSHGGYTF. The CDR3 DNA sequence: TGTGCCAGCAGCAGGACAGTTAGTCACGGTGGCTACACCTTC.